Below, 17 T cell receptor beta chains from the same sample are listed, as sequenced in a study of Graves' ophthalmopathy and Graves' hyperthyroidism (dated by TCRdb to between 2018 and 2020). These reads were obtained on an Illumina HiSeq 2000. For repertoire sequencing, the TCR beta CDR3 regions were amplified from RNA transcripts. HTBI primers and the Qiagen OneStep RT-PCR kit were used in a first-round RT-PCR, which was followed by a second-round multiplex PCR, size selection and purification. TCRdb redid the processing of the public reads, applying fastp at Q25 and MiXCR, and retained in-frame beta chains. A single entry per CDR3 protein holds the most common genes and DNA from its merged rows. The sample table records about 1.2 million distinct CDR3 sequences; around a third of these occur just once. Jointly, the top ten make up over 8.5% of the sample. The sample consisted of peripheral blood or thyroid tissue (not recorded which). Receptors were obtained from an adult man with Graves' hyperthyroidism.

CDR3: CSFMTGDTEAFF. The CDR3 nucleotides are TGCAGCTTCATGACAGGGGACACTGAAGCTTTCTTT. The chain links TRBV29-1 to TRBJ1-1; 8 bases agree with TRBD1. Germline V gives CDR1 SQVTM, CDR2 ANQGSEA. This CDR3 is built from 12 residues. V lost 8 bases, J lost 3 bases, and 5 bases stayed unmatched.

The chain employs TRBV6-6 and TRBJ1-2; 8 bases are a match to TRBD1. Germline loops: CDR1 MNHNY, CDR2 SVGAGI (reference sequence). This CDR3 region has 17 residues. The V gene end was trimmed by 1 base and the J gene end by 8 bases; junction bases not matched to a gene: 15. The CDR3 DNA follows: TGTGCCAGCAGTTACTATGACACAACAGGGGGAGAAGACGGCTACACCTTC. This encodes CASSYYDTTGGEDGYTF.

V gene TRBV20-1 combines with J gene TRBJ1-6, with a tentative D call TRBD1 (6 bases). This CDR3 comprises 13 residues. Germline values: CDR1 DFQATT, CDR2 SNEGSKA (reference sequence). V gave up 6 bases and J gave up 9 bases, with 15 bases separating them. As DNA, the CDR3 is TGCAGTGCCCAGACCAGAGGGGGTTCACCCCTCCACTTT. As protein: CSAQTRGGSPLHF.

The chain combines TRBV4-3 with TRBJ1-5, with a possible D match to TRBD1 (6 bases). The V end was cut by 6 bases, the J end by 0 bases, with 12 bases between. This CDR3 has 15 residues. Germline loops: CDR1 LGHNA, CDR2 YSLEER. This CDR3 reads CASRDRRFSNQPQHF. The CDR3 DNA is TGCGCCAGCAGGGACAGAAGATTTAGCAATCAGCCCCAGCATTTT.

The sample holds a few counts of this clonotype. The chain links TRBV11-2 to TRBJ2-7; a weak D match, TRBD1 (5 bases). Per germline, CDR1 SGHAT and CDR2 FQNNGV. V dropped 11 bases and J dropped 3 bases, with 17 bases sitting between them. The CDR3 extends over 13 amino acids. The CDR3 reads CAWSVRRDYEQYF. The CDR3 nucleotides are TGTGCCTGGAGTGTCCGCAGGGACTACGAGCAGTACTTC.

This clonotype was counted at least ten times. This chain joins TRBV7-2 and TRBJ2-5; 9 bases line up with TRBD2. Germline values: CDR1 SGHTA, CDR2 FQGNSA. Germline trimming cut 5 bases from V and 7 bases from J; bases unmatched to any gene: 8. The CDR3 spans 14 residues. The CDR3 region has the DNA TGTGCCAGCAGCCCCCCGGGACTAGCTGGGACCCAGTACTTC. Translated, it gives CASSPPGLAGTQYF.

The chain has TRBV29-1 and TRBJ1-2, with 9 bases identical to TRBD1. After removal of 8 bases from V and 8 bases from J, the junction contained 12 bases not matched to a gene. The CDR3 runs to 13 residues. Germline loops: CDR1 SQVTM, CDR2 ANQGSEA. CDR3: CSMSTGGAGGYTF. DNA for the CDR3: TGCAGCATGAGTACAGGGGGCGCGGGAGGCTACACCTTC. The full variable domain, its missing parts supplied by reference TRBV29-1 and TRBJ1-2, is SAVISQKPSRDICQRGTSLTIQCQVDSQVTMMFWYRQQPGQSLTLIATANQGSEATYESGFVIDKFPISRPNLTFSTLTVSNMSPEDSSIYLCSMSTGGAGGYTFGSGTRLTVV.

The chain uses TRBV2 and TRBJ2-7, with 13 bases aligning to TRBD2. The CDR3 has 15 amino acids. Per the germline V gene, CDR1 is SNHLY and CDR2 is FYNNEI. V shed 6 bases and J 2 bases; nucleotides not matched to a gene: 4. CDR3 coding DNA: TGTGCCAGCAGGGGACTAGCGGGAAACGCCTACGAGCAGTACTTC. Translating it yields CASRGLAGNAYEQYF.

This clonotype was observed a handful of times. The CDR3 DNA is TGCAGTGCTAATCCCCCCCACAGATACTATGGCTACACCTTC. Its translation: CSANPPHRYYGYTF. The chain uses TRBV20-1 and TRBJ1-2, with D unresolved. Germline V CDR1 and CDR2: DFQATT, SNEGSKA (reference sequence). The V end lost 4 bases, the J end lost 3 bases, and 15 bases lay between the germline ends. CDR3 length equals 14 residues.

This clonotype was counted ten times or more. V is TRBV29-1 and J is TRBJ1-1; 7 bases fit TRBD1. The germline CDR1 and CDR2 sequences are SQVTM and ANQGSEA. Losses at the gene ends were 4 bases for V and 3 bases for J; bases not matched to a gene: 8. The CDR3 is 14 amino acids. CDR3 in amino acids: CSVGIGTVYTEAFF. The CDR3, as DNA: TGCAGCGTTGGTATCGGGACAGTCTACACTGAAGCTTTCTTT.

J is TRBJ1-2 and V is TRBV10-3, with 12 bases that match TRBD1. Germline V gene data show CDR1 as ENHRY and CDR2 as SYGVKD. The CDR3 covers 13 residues. Unmatched junction bases numbered 2, after V lost 6 bases and J lost 6 bases. The DNA for the CDR3 is TGTGCCATCAGCGGGACAGGGGGCGATGGCTACACCTTC. This codes for CAISGTGGDGYTF.

The chain recombines TRBV7-8 with TRBJ1-3, with no clear D. V dropped 5 bases and J dropped 4 bases, with 12 bases sitting between them. Germline V gene data show CDR1 as SGHVS and CDR2 as FQNEAQ. The CDR3 has 14 amino acids. The CDR3 DNA follows: TGTGCCAGCAGCACCCGGGCTTACGGAAACACCATATATTTT. This codes for CASSTRAYGNTIYF.

This clonotype was detected many times. This chain connects TRBV9 to TRBJ2-7; D is possibly TRBD1 (6 bases). Germline values: CDR1 SGDLS, CDR2 YYNGEE. This CDR3 has 16 amino acids. Trimming pared 0 bases from V and 0 bases from J, leaving 13 bases between. CDR3 sequence: CASSVDRQASSYEQYF. DNA for the CDR3: TGTGCCAGCAGCGTAGACCGACAGGCGAGCTCCTACGAGCAGTACTTC.

This clonotype was counted ten times or more. This sequence joins TRBV4-3 and TRBJ1-5; D is perhaps TRBD1 (6 bases). Between the trimmed V and J ends, which lost 0 bases and 7 bases, there was a span of 13 bases. Germline V gene lookup returns CDR1 LGHNA and CDR2 YSLEER. The CDR3 is made up of 15 amino acids. The CDR3 is CASSQDSGVGQPQHF. In DNA form, the CDR3 reads TGCGCCAGCAGCCAAGATTCAGGGGTAGGGCAGCCCCAGCATTTT.

The chain couples TRBV11-2 to TRBJ2-5; no reliable D call. The CDR3 runs to 14 residues. From germline, CDR1 is SGHAT and CDR2 FQNNGV. The V end lost 3 bases, the J end lost 5 bases, and 13 bases lay between the germline ends. CDR3 coding DNA: TGTGCCAGCAGCTTTTCACAAACCAAGGAGACCCAGTACTTC. It translates to CASSFSQTKETQYF.

This clonotype was detected a few times. This sequence joins TRBV7-6 and TRBJ1-5; D possibly corresponds to TRBD1 (6 bases). Germline-derived CDR1 and CDR2 are SGHVS and FNYEAQ. The V end lost 4 bases, the J end lost 10 bases, and 14 bases lay between the germline ends. CDR3 length equals 13 residues. The CDR3 sequence is CASSSGTGTPQHF. The CDR3 DNA reads as TGTGCCAGCAGCTCCGGAACAGGGACTCCCCAGCATTTT.

This clonotype was detected ten times or more. The V gene is TRBV20-1, the J gene TRBJ2-5; possibly TRBD2 for D (5 bases). V was pared by 1 base and J by 5 bases, with 17 bases between. Per the germline V gene, CDR1 is DFQATT and CDR2 is SNEGSKA (reference sequence). CDR3 length: 15 residues. The CDR3: CSARAVLRGWETQYF. The CDR3 DNA reads TGCAGTGCTAGAGCGGTTCTGCGAGGGTGGGAGACCCAGTACTTC.